These 30 T cell receptor beta chains originate from one sample sequenced in a study of T cells in Graves' hyperthyroidism and ophthalmopathy. Amplification targeted TCR beta CDR3 regions from RNA transcripts. HTBI primers drove first-round RT-PCR of the TCR CDR3. TCRdb processed the multiplex PCR reads anew with MiXCR; each CDR3 protein has one entry. The table includes about 700,000 distinct CDR3 sequences, around 15% detected once. The sample taken for sequencing was blood. Receptors originate from a woman under 30 with Graves' hyperthyroidism.

Comment on this clonotype: A much larger clone differs from this one at a single base, so this may be a read error. CDR3 DNA sequence: TGTGCCACCAGACCCAACGGACAGACTGAAGCTTTCTTT. Residues: CATRPNGQTEAFF. The V and J genes are TRBV12-3 or TRBV12-4 and TRBJ1-1; tentative D call: TRBD1 (6 bases). With 10 bases removed from V and 5 bases from J, the gap between germline ends came to 17 bases. The CDR3 loop spans 13 amino acids.

CDR3 sequence: CASSFRTSGRTDTQYF. The CDR3 region has the DNA TGTGCCAGCAGTTTCCGGACTAGCGGCCGCACAGATACGCAGTATTTT. This chain connects TRBV6-1 to TRBJ2-3, with TRBD2 matching 10 bases. The CDR3 length is 16 residues. Germline CDR1 reads MNHNS; CDR2 reads SASEGT. With V trimmed by 5 bases and J by 1 base, 6 bases remained unmatched.

This clonotype was picked up many times. V and J are TRBV6-1 and TRBJ2-2; D is ambiguous. CDR1 and CDR2 from the germline V gene are MNHNS and SASEGT. Trimming shortened V by 7 bases and J by 0 bases, and 12 bases separated the two germline ends. This CDR3 spans 15 amino acids. The CDR3 is CASTKSGTNTGELFF. CDR3 DNA sequence: TGTGCCAGCACTAAGTCTGGGACGAACACCGGGGAGCTGTTTTTT.

This clonotype was recorded many times. The CDR3 nucleotides are TGTGCCTGGACCGAATACAATGAGCAGTTCTTC. Its protein product is CAWTEYNEQFF. This chain joins TRBV30 and TRBJ2-1; D gene uncertain. CDR3 length: 11 residues. Trimming shortened V by 4 bases and J by 4 bases, and 5 bases separated the two germline ends. The germline gives CDR1 GTSNPN, CDR2 SVGIG (reference sequence).

This clonotype showed up many times. V gene TRBV10-3 combines with J gene TRBJ2-1; TRBD1 agrees at 8 bases. CDR3 length: 13 residues. Germline values: CDR1 ENHRY, CDR2 SYGVKD. Trimming took 6 bases from V and 8 from J; bases not matched to a gene: 6. The CDR3 region has the DNA TGTGCCATCAGGGGGACAGGTCAGGATGAGCAGTTCTTC. Amino acids: CAIRGTGQDEQFF.

This clonotype was detected many times. This chain uses TRBV7-8 with TRBJ1-4; 9 nucleotides agree with TRBD1. CDR1 is SGHVS, CDR2 FQNEAQ, per germline. CDR3 length equals 14 residues. With V trimmed by 2 bases and J by 8 bases, 3 bases remained unmatched. For the CDR3, the DNA is TGTGCCAGCAGCTTAACCGGACAGGGGGAAAAACTGTTTTTT. Its protein product is CASSLTGQGEKLFF.

This clonotype was seen a handful of times. This rearrangement joins TRBV4-1 to TRBJ1-2, with D tentatively TRBD1 (5 bases). Trimming took 4 bases from V and 0 from J, leaving 18 bases between them. CDR3 length: 17 amino acids. Germline assignment: CDR1 MGHRA and CDR2 YSYEKL. As DNA, the CDR3 is TGCGCCAGCAGCCCTCAGGTCGGATGGGGGTCTAACTATGGCTACACCTTC. Translating it yields CASSPQVGWGSNYGYTF.

This clonotype was seen a handful of times. The chain has TRBV28 and TRBJ2-1, with D tentatively TRBD1 (6 bases). The CDR3 totals 16 residues. V was shortened by 4 bases and J by 8 bases, with 21 bases between the two germline ends. Germline V gene sequence: CDR1 MDHEN, CDR2 SYDVKM. This CDR3 reads CASSSIPVSGGDEQFF. As DNA, the CDR3 is TGTGCCAGCAGTTCCATCCCGGTTAGTGGGGGCGATGAGCAGTTCTTC.

This clonotype was observed a handful of times. V usage is TRBV6-2 or TRBV6-3 and J usage is TRBJ1-2; weak D call: TRBD1 (5 bases). This CDR3 has 14 amino acids. Trimming pared 7 bases from V and 6 bases from J, leaving 18 bases between. Germline V gene data show CDR1 as MNHEY and CDR2 as SVGEGT. CDR3 coding DNA: TGTGCCAGCACCCTACCCGGGGGGACGGATGGCTACACCTTC. Translated, it gives CASTLPGGTDGYTF.

The chain carries TRBV5-1 and TRBJ2-7; TRBD1 agrees at 10 bases. Gene TRBJ2-1 matches the end of the DNA better, so the J call may be wrong. The germline CDR1 and CDR2 sequences are SGHRS and YFSETQ. CDR3 size: 14 residues. The CDR3 DNA follows: TGCGCCAGCAGCACGACAGGGGGCTCCTACGAGCAGTTCTTC. This translates into CASSTTGGSYEQFF.

The table lists this clonotype with many counts. This chain joins TRBV6-2 or TRBV6-3 and TRBJ2-2; 9 bases match TRBD2. The CDR3 runs to 19 residues. With 0 bases clipped from V and 2 bases from J, the junction kept 10 bases outside the gene matches. Germline lookup yields CDR1 MNHEY and CDR2 SVGEGT. The CDR3 protein is CASSYSIGTSGFNTGELFF. Written as DNA, the CDR3 is TGTGCCAGCAGTTACTCGATCGGTACTAGCGGGTTCAACACCGGGGAGCTGTTTTTT.

This clonotype was counted a few times. The V call is TRBV29-1, the J call TRBJ2-1; possibly TRBD1 for D (5 bases). V lost 7 bases and J lost 0, with 13 bases in between. The germline gives CDR1 SQVTM, CDR2 ANQGSEA. This CDR3 is built from 14 residues. The CDR3 here is CSAARVSSYNEQFF. The CDR3 DNA reads as TGCAGCGCAGCCAGGGTTAGCTCCTACAATGAGCAGTTCTTC.

This clonotype was seen at least ten times. This chain joins TRBV24-1 and TRBJ2-7; tentative D call: TRBD1 (5 bases). With 5 bases removed from V and 3 bases from J, the gap between germline ends came to 10 bases. The CDR3 spans 13 residues. In germline, CDR1 is KGHDR, CDR2 SFDVKD. The CDR3 DNA follows: TGTGCCACCAGTGGTGACAGCTACTACGAGCAGTACTTC. Amino acids: CATSGDSYYEQYF.

This clonotype was observed a few times. V gene TRBV27 combines with J gene TRBJ1-5; 7 nucleotides agree with TRBD1. V lost 6 bases and J lost 4; bases outside the gene matches: 6. The length of the CDR3 is 14 residues. Germline V CDR1 and CDR2: MNHEY, SMNVEV (reference sequence). This CDR3 reads CASRLTGQNQPQHF. DNA for the CDR3: TGTGCCAGCAGGCTTACGGGACAGAATCAGCCCCAGCATTTT.

This clonotype showed up many times. V and J are TRBV6-1 and TRBJ1-5; tentatively, D is TRBD1 (5 bases). Germline V gives CDR1 MNHNS, CDR2 SASEGT. The CDR3 is 14 amino acids. The V and J ends lost 2 bases and 7 bases respectively, with 12 bases between them. The DNA of the CDR3 is TGTGCCAGCAGTGAATCGTGGGGGGGACAGCCCCAGCATTTT. Translating gives CASSESWGGQPQHF.

The sample holds one count of this clonotype. Here the CDR3 omits its conserved ending phenylalanine or tryptophan, so a read error is the likely source. The gene calls are TRBV19 and TRBJ2-1; D may be TRBD2 (5 bases). V lost 5 bases and J 1 base, leaving 12 bases between the germline ends. Looked up from germline, CDR1 is LNHDA and CDR2 is SQIVND (reference sequence). The CDR3 has 15 residues. The CDR3 nucleotides are TGTGCCAGTAGTTCCCGGGGTTTATCCTACAATGAGCAGTTCTCC. Amino acids: CASSSRGLSYNEQFS.

This clonotype was detected many times. The chain has TRBV29-1 and TRBJ2-7; D may be TRBD2 (5 bases). V lost 4 bases and J lost 2, with 15 bases in between. Germline values: CDR1 SQVTM, CDR2 ANQGSEA. The CDR3 has 14 residues. CDR3 protein: CSVAGDARTYEQYF. The CDR3 bases are TGCAGCGTTGCCGGGGATGCGCGGACCTACGAGCAGTACTTC.

The chain carries TRBV10-3 and TRBJ1-1, with 8 bases matching TRBD1. CDR1 and CDR2 (germline): ENHRY, SYGVKD. The CDR3 runs 13 residues. Losses at the gene ends were 3 bases for V and 13 bases for J; bases not matched to a gene: 10. The CDR3 coding sequence is TGTGCCATCAGTGAAGGGACAGGTGGAAGGGGTTTCTTT. Its protein product is CAISEGTGGRGFF.

The rearrangement links TRBV7-9 to TRBJ2-1; TRBD2 agrees at 10 bases. Germline V gives CDR1 SEHNR, CDR2 FQNEAQ (reference sequence). This CDR3 contains 16 residues. V lost 4 bases to trimming and J lost 2 bases; unmatched junction nucleotides: 5. CDR3 in amino acids: CASSSYSGGTYNEQFF. Here the CDR3 DNA reads TGTGCCAGCAGCTCATATAGCGGGGGGACCTACAATGAGCAGTTCTTC.

This clonotype came up a few times. The genes are TRBV7-9 and TRBJ2-2, with TRBD1 matching 11 bases. There are 16 residues in the CDR3. With 6 bases clipped from V and 5 bases from J, the junction kept 8 bases outside the gene matches. CDR1 SEHNR and CDR2 FQNEAQ come from the germline V gene (reference sequence). CDR3 in amino acids: CASRSGQGASTGELFF. The CDR3 DNA follows: TGTGCCAGCAGGAGCGGACAGGGGGCAAGTACCGGGGAGCTGTTTTTT.

The chain has TRBV11-2 and TRBJ2-3, with 8 bases aligning to TRBD2. The CDR3 covers 13 residues. Germline V gene lookup returns CDR1 SGHAT and CDR2 FQNNGV. J gave up 5 bases and V 5 bases, and 3 bases lay outside the gene matches. The CDR3, as DNA: TGTGCCAGCAGCCGGACTAGCTTAGATACGCAGTATTTT. Residues: CASSRTSLDTQYF. The variable domain in full, completed from reference TRBV11-2 and TRBJ2-3, reads EAGVAQSPRYKIIEKRQSVAFWCNPISGHATLYWYQQILGQGPKLLIQFQNNGVVDDSQLPKDRFSAERLKGVDSTLKIQPAKLEDSAVYLCASSRTSLDTQYFGPGTRLTVL.

CDR3 in amino acids: CASSPRTRLNEQFF. As DNA, the CDR3 is TGTGCCAGCAGCCCCCGGACCCGATTAAATGAGCAGTTCTTC. This chain links TRBV7-9 with TRBJ2-1; no reliable D call. The length of the CDR3 is 14 residues. CDR1 SEHNR and CDR2 FQNEAQ come from the germline V gene (reference sequence). V gave up 5 bases and J gave up 7 bases, with 15 bases separating them.

This clonotype was counted at least ten times. This chain uses TRBV5-6 with TRBJ2-1; 8 bases fit TRBD2. Germline V gene data show CDR1 as SGHDT and CDR2 as YYEEEE. Trimming took 7 bases from V and 0 from J; bases not matched to a gene: 12. CDR3 length equals 17 residues. The CDR3 nucleotides are TGTGCCAGCGTTCCTTCTCAAGCGGGAGTCTCCTACAATGAGCAGTTCTTC. Translating it yields CASVPSQAGVSYNEQFF.

This clonotype was counted only a few times. This chain connects TRBV15 to TRBJ1-1; D possibly corresponds to TRBD1 (5 bases). Germline V CDR1 and CDR2: LNHNV, YYDKDF (reference sequence). The CDR3 consists of 15 residues. Trimming cost V 5 bases and J 1 base, with 14 bases left between them. CDR3 in amino acids: CATSSSGGGNTEAFF. In DNA form, the CDR3 reads TGTGCCACCAGCTCATCTGGGGGGGGGAACACTGAAGCTTTCTTT.

In its sample, this clonotype was seen many times. The CDR3 loop reads CASSLTGAYQETQYF. DNA for the CDR3: TGTGCCAGCAGCTTAACGGGAGCGTACCAAGAGACCCAGTACTTC. The chain is built from TRBV7-2 and TRBJ2-5; possibly TRBD2 for D (6 bases). CDR3 length: 15 amino acids. With 2 bases removed from V and 0 bases from J, the gap between germline ends came to 10 bases. The germline V gene has CDR1 SGHTA and CDR2 FQGNSA.

The table lists this clonotype with many counts. The rearrangement uses TRBV12-3 or TRBV12-4 and TRBJ1-6; D remains ambiguous. CDR3 length: 13 amino acids. V lost 4 bases, J lost 10 bases, and 11 bases lay in between. CDR3 residues: CASSSTSESPLHF. CDR3 bases: TGTGCCAGCAGTTCGACTTCAGAATCACCCCTCCACTTT.

V usage is TRBV6-5 and J usage is TRBJ2-2, with D possibly matching TRBD2 (6 bases). This CDR3 region has 13 residues. V dropped 6 bases and J dropped 7 bases, with 12 bases sitting between them. The V gene's germline CDR1 is MNHEY and CDR2 SVGAGI. Here the CDR3 reads CASRLAESGELFF. As DNA, the CDR3 is TGTGCCAGCAGATTAGCGGAGAGCGGGGAGCTGTTTTTT.

The chain links TRBV11-2 to TRBJ1-1; D gene unclear. V was clipped by 6 bases and J by 6 bases, with 14 bases between them. Germline CDR1 SGHAT, CDR2 FQNNGV. The CDR3 covers 13 residues. The CDR3 protein is CASRLTGVPEAFF. The CDR3 nucleotides read TGTGCCAGCAGACTGACCGGGGTTCCTGAAGCTTTCTTT. The entire variable domain, with the rest obtained from reference TRBV11-2 and TRBJ1-1, is as follows: EAGVAQSPRYKIIEKRQSVAFWCNPISGHATLYWYQQILGQGPKLLIQFQNNGVVDDSQLPKDRFSAERLKGVDSTLKIQPAKLEDSAVYLCASRLTGVPEAFFGQGTRLTVV.

This clonotype occurred a few times. The J gene is TRBJ2-1, the V gene TRBV7-9; either TRBD1 or TRBD2 may fit D (6 bases each). V lost 6 bases and J 8 bases, leaving 17 bases between the germline ends. Germline assignment: CDR1 SEHNR and CDR2 FQNEAQ (reference sequence). CDR3 length: 14 amino acids. DNA for the CDR3: TGTGCCAGCAGACCCGACGGGGGCCCCTATGAGCAGTTCTTC. Encoded protein: CASRPDGGPYEQFF.

There are a few counts of this clonotype. The chain uses TRBV19 and TRBJ1-3; D call uncertain. The CDR3 has 13 amino acids. Germline CDR1 LNHDA, CDR2 SQIVND (reference sequence). The ends were cut back, 7 bases at V and 4 bases at J, with 11 bases in the middle. CDR3 DNA: TGTGCCAGTAAGAACGGCCTCGGAAACACCATATATTTT. This codes for CASKNGLGNTIYF. The variable domain in full, completed from reference TRBV19 and TRBJ1-3, reads DGGITQSPKYLFRKEGQNVTLSCEQNLNHDAMYWYRQDPGQGLRLIYYSQIVNDFQKGDIAEGYSVSREKKESFPLTVTSAQKNPTAFYLCASKNGLGNTIYFGEGSWLTVV.